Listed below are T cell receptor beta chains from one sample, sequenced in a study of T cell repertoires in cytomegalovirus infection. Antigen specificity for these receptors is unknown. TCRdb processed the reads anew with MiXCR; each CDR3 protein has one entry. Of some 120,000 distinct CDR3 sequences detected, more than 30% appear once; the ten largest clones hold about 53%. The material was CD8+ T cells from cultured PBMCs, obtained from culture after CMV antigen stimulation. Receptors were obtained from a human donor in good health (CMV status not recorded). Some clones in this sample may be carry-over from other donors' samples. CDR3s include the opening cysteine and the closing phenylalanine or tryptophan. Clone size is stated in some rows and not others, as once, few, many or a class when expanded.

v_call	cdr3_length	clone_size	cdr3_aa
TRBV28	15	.	CASSLGHMNTGELFF
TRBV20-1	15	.	CSARDTASGGYEQYF
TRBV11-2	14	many	CASSLGARDTEAFF
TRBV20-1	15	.	CSARDPEGTSYEQYF
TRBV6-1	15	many	CASSDTGTGNSPLHF
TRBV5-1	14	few	CASSSGPRRETQYF
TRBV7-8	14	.	CASSAGTSGNEQYF
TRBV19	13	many	CASSPDSLYGYTF
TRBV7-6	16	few	CASSLYGSERGDEQFF
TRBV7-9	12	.	CASSKTRDTQYF
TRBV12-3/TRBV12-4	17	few	CASSPRRGRGSYNEQFF
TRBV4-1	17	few	CASSQSGTTTVNTEAFF
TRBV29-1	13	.	CSVDLTGDTEAFF
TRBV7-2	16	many	CASSLVSSSGANVLTF
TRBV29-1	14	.	CSVARIGQGKQAFF
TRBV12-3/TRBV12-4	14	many	CASSSWTGGKGYTF
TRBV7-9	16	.	CASSFSHARENSGYTF
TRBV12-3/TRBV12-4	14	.	CASSPGLNTGELFF
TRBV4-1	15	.	CASSPRDRFNQPQHF
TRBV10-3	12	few	CAIKEGVYGYTF